The 25 T cell receptor beta chains below were found in one sample sequenced in a study of radiotherapy plus CTLA-4 blockade in lung cancer (dated 2018 in TCRdb). The library was built by means of the immunoSEQ multiplex PCR assay. The source is immuneACCESS, and TCRdb retained only in-frame sequences with V and J called. Part of the clones is not carried over; for the studies checked, unresolved V genes explain less than half of this, and the remainder is unexplained. Within this sample are roughly 30,000 clones, with roughly 71% of them counted one time only. Of the sample, roughly a quarter is held by the ten largest clones. The sequenced sample was peripheral blood, obtained from a patient treated with radiotherapy plus ipilimumab. The receptors derive from a human donor with non-small cell lung cancer that progressed on radiotherapy plus ipilimumab.

This clone was seen more than once but under ten times. The chain combines TRBV28 with TRBJ2-6; tentative D call: TRBD2 (5 bases). The CDR3 length is 15 residues. V was cut by 3 bases and J by 2 bases, with 8 bases left in between. Germline V lookup: CDR1 MDHEN, CDR2 SYDVKM. CDR3 DNA: TGTGCCAGCAGTTTGGAGGAGACTGGGGCCAACGTCCTGACTTTC. Translated, it gives CASSLEETGANVLTF.

The CDR3 loop is CASSEDWGVNTEAFF. CDR3 bases: TGTGCCAGCAGTGAAGACTGGGGGGTGAACACTGAAGCTTTCTTT. The chain is built from TRBV6-1 and TRBJ1-1; D possibly corresponds to TRBD1 (5 bases). The CDR3 totals 15 residues. V shed 1 base and J shed 0 bases, with 9 bases lying between them. Germline CDR1 is MNHNS and CDR2 is SASEGT.

The gene calls are TRBV28 and TRBJ2-2; TRBD1 matches at 9 bases. The CDR3 covers 16 residues. Losses at the gene ends were 5 bases for V and 3 bases for J; bases not matched to a gene: 7. CDR1 is MDHEN, CDR2 SYDVKM, per germline. This CDR3 is CASSLLRTGDTGELFF. The CDR3 region has the DNA TGTGCCAGCAGTCTTCTACGGACAGGGGACACCGGGGAGCTGTTTTTT. Full variable domain (missing parts from reference TRBV28 and TRBJ2-2): DVKVTQSSRYLVKRTGEKVFLECVQDMDHENMFWYRQDPGLGLRLIYFSYDVKMKEKGDIPEGYSVSREKKERFSLILESASTNQTSMYLCASSLLRTGDTGELFFGEGSRLTVL.

V and J are TRBV11-1 and TRBJ2-2; D call uncertain. This CDR3 contains 15 residues. Germline assignment: CDR1 SGHAT and CDR2 FQDESV (reference sequence). V dropped 1 base and J dropped 4 bases, with 10 bases sitting between them. The chain's CDR3 is CASSLGAFFTGELFF. In nucleotides, the CDR3 is TGTGCCAGCAGCTTAGGAGCCTTCTTCACCGGGGAGCTGTTTTTT.

This clone is large by share. The chain joins TRBV10-3 to TRBJ1-2; perhaps TRBD1 as D (5 bases). The CDR3 has 16 residues. Trimming pared 6 bases from V and 1 base from J, leaving 18 bases between. CDR1 and CDR2 from the germline V gene are ENHRY and SYGVKD. CDR3 DNA sequence: TGTGCCATCAGGGGGACGGCGCTGACGTATAACTATGGCTACACCTTC. Its protein is CAIRGTALTYNYGYTF.

The J gene is TRBJ2-2, the V gene TRBV12-5, with 12 bases matching TRBD2. CDR3 length equals 15 residues. V dropped 5 bases and J dropped 5; count of bases not matched to a gene: 3. Looked up from germline, CDR1 is LGHNT and CDR2 is FRNRAP. DNA of the CDR3: TGTGCTAGTGGTACGGGGACTAGCGGGACCGGGGAGCTGTTTTTT. As protein: CASGTGTSGTGELFF.

This clone was seen once. CDR3 loop: CASSHYRGQSYNEQFF. In DNA form, the CDR3 reads TGTGCCAGCAGTCACTACCGGGGACAGTCCTACAATGAGCAGTTCTTC. The genes are TRBV9 and TRBJ2-1; 7 nucleotides match TRBD1. The germline V gene has CDR1 SGDLS and CDR2 YYNGEE. The CDR3 totals 16 residues. After removal of 5 bases from V and 1 base from J, the junction contained 9 bases not matched to a gene. Complete variable domain (other parts from reference TRBV9 and TRBJ2-1): DSGVTQTPKHLITATGQRVTLRCSPRSGDLSVYWYQQSLDQGLQFLIQYYNGEERAKGNILERFSAQQFPDLHSELNLSSLELGDSALYFCASSHYRGQSYNEQFFGPGTRLTVL.

The chain recombines TRBV6-6 with TRBJ2-5; D uncertain. V lost 5 bases to trimming and J lost 2 bases, with 9 bases between them. The CDR3 is made up of 13 amino acids. CDR1 and CDR2 from the germline V gene are MNHNY and SVGAGI (reference sequence). The DNA for the CDR3 is TGTGCCAGCAGTCCCCGGACGCAAGAGACCCAGTACTTC. Translating it yields CASSPRTQETQYF.

This chain connects TRBV2 to TRBJ2-3; no clear D gene. CDR1 is SNHLY, CDR2 FYNNEI, per germline. V gave up 7 bases and J gave up 5 bases, with 13 bases separating them. This CDR3 has 13 amino acids. The CDR3 sequence is CASMRKVGDTQYF. CDR3 nucleotides: TGTGCCAGCATGCGTAAGGTGGGAGATACGCAGTATTTT.

V is TRBV5-1 and J is TRBJ2-5; TRBD2 aligns across 7 bases. CDR1 is SGHRS, CDR2 YFSETQ, per germline. This CDR3 region has 14 residues. With V trimmed by 2 bases and J by 3 bases, 4 bases remained unmatched. CDR3 sequence: CASSFGLAEETQYF. The CDR3, as DNA: TGCGCCAGCAGCTTCGGGCTAGCGGAAGAGACCCAGTACTTC.

In DNA form, the CDR3 reads TGTGCCAGCAGCCAGATTACAGGGCGAACCGGGGAGCTGTTTTTT. It encodes CASSQITGRTGELFF. The genes are TRBV4-2 and TRBJ2-2; D is perhaps TRBD1 (6 bases). CDR3 size: 15 residues. Between the trimmed V and J ends, which lost 3 bases and 5 bases, there was a span of 13 bases. CDR1 and CDR2 (germline): LGHNA, YNFKEQ.

The chain couples TRBV7-9 to TRBJ2-5, with TRBD2 matching over 7 bases. CDR3 length: 15 residues. Germline V gene data show CDR1 as SEHNR and CDR2 as FQNEAQ (reference sequence). V dropped 3 bases and J dropped 5; count of bases not matched to a gene: 9. CDR3 sequence reads: CASSFGRLAIETQYF. CDR3 nucleotides: TGTGCCAGCAGCTTTGGTCGACTAGCCATCGAGACCCAGTACTTC.

Only a few counts were recorded for this clone. CDR3 DNA sequence: TGCGCCAGCAGGGAACAGGGTAATGAAAAACTGTTTTTT. Translating gives CASREQGNEKLFF. The chain couples TRBV4-1 to TRBJ1-4; tentative D call: TRBD1 (6 bases). The germline V gene has CDR1 MGHRA and CDR2 YSYEKL. Trimming left V 6 bases short and J 4 bases short, with 9 bases between. This CDR3 comprises 13 residues.

The chain carries TRBV18 and TRBJ2-3, with TRBD2 matching over 13 bases. This CDR3 has 20 residues. V lost 4 bases, J lost 0 bases, and 13 bases stayed unmatched. CDR1 KGHSH and CDR2 LQKENI come from the germline V gene. Written as DNA, the CDR3 is TGTGCCAGCTCACGAAGACTAGCGGGGGGCCACTCAATTAGCACAGATACGCAGTATTTT. Translating gives CASSRRLAGGHSISTDTQYF.

The CDR3 is CASSGGGTSGPLSYEQYF. The CDR3 DNA reads TGTGCCAGCAGCGGAGGAGGGACTAGCGGGCCTCTTTCCTACGAGCAGTACTTC. The chain couples TRBV9 to TRBJ2-7; TRBD2 matches 12 bases. V lost 3 bases, J lost 1 base, and 11 bases stayed unmatched. This CDR3 contains 18 residues. Per germline, CDR1 SGDLS and CDR2 YYNGEE. Based on the CDR3 plus reference TRBV9 and TRBJ2-7, the full variable domain is DSGVTQTPKHLITATGQRVTLRCSPRSGDLSVYWYQQSLDQGLQFLIQYYNGEERAKGNILERFSAQQFPDLHSELNLSSLELGDSALYFCASSGGGTSGPLSYEQYFGPGTRLTVT.

This clone showed up just a few times. This rearrangement joins TRBV15 to TRBJ1-1; no clear D gene. Trimming left V 1 base short and J 3 bases short, with 9 bases between. The germline V gene has CDR1 LNHNV and CDR2 YYDKDF (reference sequence). The length of the CDR3 is 14 residues. In nucleotides, the CDR3 is TGTGCCACCAGCAGAGGCCGGGAGGACACTGAAGCTTTCTTT. It encodes CATSRGREDTEAFF.

There are a few counts of this clone. The rearrangement uses TRBV28 and TRBJ2-7; unclear D gene. The CDR3 consists of 11 residues. Trimming pared 6 bases from V and 0 bases from J, leaving 3 bases between. Per germline, CDR1 MDHEN and CDR2 SYDVKM. The CDR3 sequence is CASRGSYEQYF. The DNA of the CDR3 is TGTGCCAGCAGGGGCTCCTACGAGCAGTACTTC.

The chain uses TRBV5-6 and TRBJ2-1; either TRBD1 or TRBD2 may supply D (6 bases each). The CDR3 covers 15 residues. In germline, CDR1 is SGHDT, CDR2 YYEEEE. V lost 2 bases to trimming and J lost 8 bases, with 17 bases between them. CDR3 in DNA: TGTGCCAGCAGCTTATCGTTGTGGGGGGCTGATGAGCAGTTCTTC. This sequence encodes CASSLSLWGADEQFF.

This chain uses TRBV2 with TRBJ1-6; the D gene is possibly TRBD1 (5 bases). Germline V gene lookup returns CDR1 SNHLY and CDR2 FYNNEI. The CDR3 consists of 14 residues. The V and J ends lost 7 bases and 0 bases respectively, with 7 bases between them. The CDR3 region has the DNA TGTGCCAGCAAGGGGAGCTCCTATAATTCACCCCTCCACTTT. This encodes CASKGSSYNSPLHF.

The chain carries TRBV5-1 and TRBJ2-5; no definite D call. The CDR3 spans 14 residues. Trimming left V 4 bases short and J 1 base short, with 11 bases between. Germline V CDR1 and CDR2: SGHRS, YFSETQ. Here the CDR3 reads CASSLVPGQETQYF. DNA of the CDR3: TGCGCCAGCAGCCTCGTCCCCGGCCAAGAGACCCAGTACTTC.

This chain uses TRBV19 with TRBJ2-6; D gene unclear. Trimming shortened V by 5 bases and J by 0 bases, and 8 bases separated the two germline ends. CDR3 length: 15 amino acids. Germline CDR1 LNHDA, CDR2 SQIVND (reference sequence). CDR3 in amino acids: CASSWAVSGANVLTF. Written as DNA, the CDR3 is TGTGCCAGTAGTTGGGCCGTCTCTGGGGCCAACGTCCTGACTTTC.

The rearrangement links TRBV11-2 to TRBJ2-7; 10 bases are a match to TRBD2. Looked up from germline, CDR1 is SGHAT and CDR2 is FQNNGV. The CDR3 is made up of 15 amino acids. J gave up 0 bases and V 5 bases, and 4 bases lay outside the gene matches. The CDR3 here is CASSLSSGSSYEQYF. As DNA, the CDR3 is TGTGCCAGCAGCCTCTCTAGCGGGAGCTCCTACGAGCAGTACTTC. Filled out from reference TRBV11-2 and TRBJ2-7, the complete variable domain reads EAGVAQSPRYKIIEKRQSVAFWCNPISGHATLYWYQQILGQGPKLLIQFQNNGVVDDSQLPKDRFSAERLKGVDSTLKIQPAKLEDSAVYLCASSLSSGSSYEQYFGPGTRLTVT.

This rearrangement joins TRBV15 to TRBJ2-5; 9 bases align to TRBD2. Germline V gene data show CDR1 as LNHNV and CDR2 as YYDKDF (reference sequence). The CDR3 runs to 15 residues. The V segment lost 2 bases and the J segment 1 base; nucleotides outside the gene matches: 2. In DNA form, the CDR3 reads TGTGCCACCAGCAGATTTAGCGGGGGCCAAGAGACCCAGTACTTC. Its protein is CATSRFSGGQETQYF. The entire variable domain, with the rest obtained from reference TRBV15 and TRBJ2-5, is as follows: DAMVIQNPRYQVTQFGKPVTLSCSQTLNHNVMYWYQQKSSQAPKLLFHYYDKDFNNEADTPDNFQSRRPNTSFCFLDIRSPGLGDTAMYLCATSRFSGGQETQYFGPGTRLLVL.

V is TRBV11-3 and J is TRBJ2-2, with D maybe TRBD2 (6 bases). Germline-derived CDR1 and CDR2 are SGHNT and YENEEA. V lost 4 bases and J 7 bases, leaving 16 bases between the germline ends. The CDR3 is 15 residues long. The CDR3 here is CASSSGLSTGGELFF. CDR3 bases: TGTGCCAGCAGCTCCGGACTATCAACTGGCGGGGAGCTGTTTTTT. The whole variable domain, remainder taken from reference TRBV11-3 and TRBJ2-2, is EAGVVQSPRYKIIEKKQPVAFWCNPISGHNTLYWYLQNLGQGPELLIRYENEEAVDDSQLPKDRFSAERLKGVDSTLKIQPAELGDSAVYLCASSSGLSTGGELFFGEGSRLTVL.

The V and J genes are TRBV4-3 and TRBJ1-2; D may be TRBD1 (5 bases). The ends were cut back, 0 bases at V and 1 base at J, with 18 bases in the middle. The CDR3 spans 18 residues. Germline CDR1 LGHNA, CDR2 YSLEER. The CDR3 loop is CASSQDPLQGPHNYGYTF. For the CDR3, the DNA is TGCGCCAGCAGCCAAGACCCCCTGCAGGGCCCCCATAACTATGGCTACACCTTC.